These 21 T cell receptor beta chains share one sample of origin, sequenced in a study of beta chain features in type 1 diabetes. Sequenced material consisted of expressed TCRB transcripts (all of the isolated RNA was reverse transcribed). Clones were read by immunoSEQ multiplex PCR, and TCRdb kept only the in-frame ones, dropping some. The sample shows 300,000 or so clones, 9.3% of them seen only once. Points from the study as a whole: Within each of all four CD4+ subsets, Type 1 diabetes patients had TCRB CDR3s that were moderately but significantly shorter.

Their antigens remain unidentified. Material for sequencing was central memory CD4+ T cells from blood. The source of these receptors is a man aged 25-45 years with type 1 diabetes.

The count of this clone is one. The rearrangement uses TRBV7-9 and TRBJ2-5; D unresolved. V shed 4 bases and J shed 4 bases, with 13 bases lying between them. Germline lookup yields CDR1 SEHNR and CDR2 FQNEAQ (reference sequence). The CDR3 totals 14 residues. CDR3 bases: TGTGCCAGCAGCTCTCGGAGACTTCCAGAGACCCAGTACTTC. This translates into CASSSRRLPETQYF.

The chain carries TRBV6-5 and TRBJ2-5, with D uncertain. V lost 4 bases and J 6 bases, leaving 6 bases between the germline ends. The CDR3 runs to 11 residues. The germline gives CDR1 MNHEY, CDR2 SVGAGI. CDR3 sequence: CASSSGQTQYF. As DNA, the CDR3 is TGTGCCAGCAGTTCCGGACAGACCCAGTACTTC.

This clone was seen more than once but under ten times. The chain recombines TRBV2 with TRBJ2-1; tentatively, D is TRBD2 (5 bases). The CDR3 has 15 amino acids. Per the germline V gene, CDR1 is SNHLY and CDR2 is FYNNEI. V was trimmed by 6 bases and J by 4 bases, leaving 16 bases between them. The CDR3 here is CASSLGLTPYNEQFF. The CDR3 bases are TGTGCCAGCAGCCTCGGACTGACACCTTACAATGAGCAGTTCTTC. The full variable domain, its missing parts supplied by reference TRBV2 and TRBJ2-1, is EPEVTQTPSHQVTQMGQEVILRCVPISNHLYFYWYRQILGQKVEFLVSFYNNEISEKSEIFDDQFSVERPDGSNFTLKIRSTKLEDSAMYFCASSLGLTPYNEQFFGPGTRLTVL.

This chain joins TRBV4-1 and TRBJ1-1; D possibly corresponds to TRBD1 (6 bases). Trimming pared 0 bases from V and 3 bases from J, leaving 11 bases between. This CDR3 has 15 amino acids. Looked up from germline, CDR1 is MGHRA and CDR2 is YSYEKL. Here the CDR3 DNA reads TGCGCCAGCAGCCAAGAGGCAGGGGCCTACACTGAAGCTTTCTTT. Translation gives CASSQEAGAYTEAFF.

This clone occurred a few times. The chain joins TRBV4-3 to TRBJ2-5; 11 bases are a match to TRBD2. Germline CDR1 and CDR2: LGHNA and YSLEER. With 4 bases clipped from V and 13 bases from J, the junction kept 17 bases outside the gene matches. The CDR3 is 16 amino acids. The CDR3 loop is CASSPSTSEALAGVYF. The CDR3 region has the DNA TGCGCCAGCAGCCCATCGACCTCGGAGGCACTAGCGGGGGTGTACTTC.

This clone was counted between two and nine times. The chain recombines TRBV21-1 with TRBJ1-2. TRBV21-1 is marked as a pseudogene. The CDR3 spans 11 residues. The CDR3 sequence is CASSKNYGYTF. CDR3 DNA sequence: TGTGCCAGCAGCAAAAACTATGGCTACACCTTC.

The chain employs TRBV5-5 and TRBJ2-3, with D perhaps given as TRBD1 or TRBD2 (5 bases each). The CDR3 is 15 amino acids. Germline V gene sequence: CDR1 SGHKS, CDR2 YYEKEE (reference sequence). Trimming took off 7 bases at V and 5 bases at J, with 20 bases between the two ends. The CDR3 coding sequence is TGTGCCAGCTGCCTCCGGGACGGATTATTAGATACGCAGTATTTT. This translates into CASCLRDGLLDTQYF.

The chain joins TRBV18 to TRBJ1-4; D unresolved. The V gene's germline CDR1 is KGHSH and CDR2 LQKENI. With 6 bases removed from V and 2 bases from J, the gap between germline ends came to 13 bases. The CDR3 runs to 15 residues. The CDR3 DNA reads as TGTGCCAGCTCTACCAGCGAGGGCACTAATGAAAAACTGTTTTTT. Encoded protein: CASSTSEGTNEKLFF.

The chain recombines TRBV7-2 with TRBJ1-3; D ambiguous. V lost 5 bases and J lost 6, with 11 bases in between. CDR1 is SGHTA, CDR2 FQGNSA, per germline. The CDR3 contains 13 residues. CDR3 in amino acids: CASSRAVLNTIYF. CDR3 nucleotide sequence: TGTGCCAGCAGCCGGGCAGTCCTAAACACCATATATTTT.

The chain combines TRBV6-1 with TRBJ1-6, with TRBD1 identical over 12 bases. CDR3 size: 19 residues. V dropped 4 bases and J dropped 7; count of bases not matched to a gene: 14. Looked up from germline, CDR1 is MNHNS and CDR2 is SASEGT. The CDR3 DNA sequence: TGTGCCAGCAGTGGGACCGGGACAGGGGGCGAGAGTAGGAATTCACCCCTCCACTTT. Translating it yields CASSGTGTGGESRNSPLHF.

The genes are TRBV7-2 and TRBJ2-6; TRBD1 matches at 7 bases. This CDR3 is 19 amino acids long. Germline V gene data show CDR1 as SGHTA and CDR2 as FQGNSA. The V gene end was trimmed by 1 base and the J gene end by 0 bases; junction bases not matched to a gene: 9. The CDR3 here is CASSLGAGTESSGANVLTF. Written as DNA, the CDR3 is TGTGCCAGCAGCTTAGGGGCCGGGACAGAGAGCTCTGGGGCCAACGTCCTGACTTTC.

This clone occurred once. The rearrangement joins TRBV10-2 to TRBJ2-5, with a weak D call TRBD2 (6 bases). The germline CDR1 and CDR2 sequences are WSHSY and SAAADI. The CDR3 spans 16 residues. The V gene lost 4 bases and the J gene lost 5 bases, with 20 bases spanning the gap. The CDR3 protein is CASSAQGGLARETQYF. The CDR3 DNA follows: TGCGCCAGCAGTGCGCAGGGAGGACTGGCAAGGGAGACCCAGTACTTC.

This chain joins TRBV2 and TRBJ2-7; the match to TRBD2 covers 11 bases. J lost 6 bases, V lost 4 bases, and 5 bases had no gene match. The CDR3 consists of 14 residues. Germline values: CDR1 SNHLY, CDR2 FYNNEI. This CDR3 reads CASSGETSGTEQYF. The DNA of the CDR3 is TGTGCCAGCAGTGGAGAGACTAGCGGGACCGAGCAGTACTTC.

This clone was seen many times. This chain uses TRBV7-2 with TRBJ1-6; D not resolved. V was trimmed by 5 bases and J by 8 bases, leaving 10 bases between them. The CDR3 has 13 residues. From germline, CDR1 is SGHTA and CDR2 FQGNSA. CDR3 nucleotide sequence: TGTGCCAGCAGCCCCTTGGACTATTCACCCCTCCACTTT. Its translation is CASSPLDYSPLHF.

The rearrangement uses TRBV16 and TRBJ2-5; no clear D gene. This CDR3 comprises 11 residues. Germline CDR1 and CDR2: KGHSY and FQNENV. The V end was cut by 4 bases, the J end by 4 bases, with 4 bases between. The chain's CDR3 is CASSRGETQYF. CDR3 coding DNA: TGTGCCAGCAGCCGCGGAGAGACCCAGTACTTC.

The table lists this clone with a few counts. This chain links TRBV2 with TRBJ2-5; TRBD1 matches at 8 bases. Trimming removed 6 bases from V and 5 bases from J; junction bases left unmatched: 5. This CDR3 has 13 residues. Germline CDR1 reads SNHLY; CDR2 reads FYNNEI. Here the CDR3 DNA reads TGTGCCAGCAGCGGACAGGGAGGCGAGACCCAGTACTTC. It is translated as CASSGQGGETQYF.

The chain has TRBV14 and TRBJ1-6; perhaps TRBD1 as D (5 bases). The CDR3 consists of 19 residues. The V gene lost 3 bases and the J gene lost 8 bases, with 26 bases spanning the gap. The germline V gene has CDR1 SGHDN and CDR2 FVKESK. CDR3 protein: CASSHRTWQGDSRDSPLHF. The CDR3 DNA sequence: TGTGCCAGCAGCCACCGAACGTGGCAGGGCGACAGTAGGGATTCACCCCTCCACTTT. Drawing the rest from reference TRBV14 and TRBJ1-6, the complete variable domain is EAGVTQFPSHSVIEKGQTVTLRCDPISGHDNLYWYRRVMGKEIKFLLHFVKESKQDESGMPNNRFLAERTGGTYSTLKVQPAELEDSGVYFCASSHRTWQGDSRDSPLHFGNGTRLTVT.

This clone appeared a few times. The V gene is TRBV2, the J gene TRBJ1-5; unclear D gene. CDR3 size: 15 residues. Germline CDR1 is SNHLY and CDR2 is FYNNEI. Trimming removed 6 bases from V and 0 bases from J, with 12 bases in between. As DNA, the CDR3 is TGTGCCAGCAGCGCAAGGCGGAATAGCAATCAGCCCCAGCATTTT. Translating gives CASSARRNSNQPQHF.

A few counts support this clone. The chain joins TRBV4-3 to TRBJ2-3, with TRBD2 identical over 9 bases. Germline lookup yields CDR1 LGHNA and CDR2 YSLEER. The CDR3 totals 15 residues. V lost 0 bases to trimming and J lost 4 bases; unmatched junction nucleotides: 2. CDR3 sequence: CASSQDERGADTQYF. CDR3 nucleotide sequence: TGCGCCAGCAGCCAAGATGAGCGGGGGGCAGATACGCAGTATTTT.

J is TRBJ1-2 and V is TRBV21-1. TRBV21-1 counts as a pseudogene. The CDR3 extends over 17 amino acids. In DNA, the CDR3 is TGTGCCAGCAGCAAAGTTCTGAGGGTACGGGAGAACTATGGCTACACCTTC. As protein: CASSKVLRVRENYGYTF.

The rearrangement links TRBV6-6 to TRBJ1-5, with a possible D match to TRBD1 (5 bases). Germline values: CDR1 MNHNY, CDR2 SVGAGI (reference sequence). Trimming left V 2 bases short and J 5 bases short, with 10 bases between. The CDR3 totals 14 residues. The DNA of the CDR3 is TGTGCCAGCAGTTACGGGGACTGGGATCAGCCCCAGCATTTT. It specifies CASSYGDWDQPQHF.